Below are 6 T cell receptor beta chains sequenced from a single sample in a study of CXCR3-negative and CXCR3-positive naive CD8 T cells. 5' RACE that incorporated UMI labels was used to prepare the TRB cDNA libraries. TCRdb re-called the 5' RACE reads; every CDR3 protein appears as one record, without DNA. The table lists about 98,000 distinct CDR3 sequences, with around 0.82% in the top ten. These receptors lack a known antigen. The study's findings and limits: When CXCR3-positive naive cells were set against CXCR3-negative naive cells, the former had more hydrophobic TRB CDR3s.

The sequencing sample was made of naive CXCR3+ CD8+ T cells from blood. Subset meaning: CD45RO-CCR7+CD27+CD95- naive CD8+ T cells expressing CXCR3 (TNR3+). These receptors originate from a human donor in good health. Some clones in this sample may be carry-over from other donors' samples.

The CDR3 region is CASSLAGYINRENTGELFF. This sequence joins TRBV7-9 and TRBJ2-2; TCRdb names TRBD1, which stays unverified in the absence of DNA. Per germline, CDR1 SEHNR and CDR2 FQNEAQ (reference sequence). The CDR3 length is 19 residues.

This CDR3 is CSAEDSHGYTF. The rearrangement uses TRBV29-1 and TRBJ1-2. In germline, CDR1 is SQVTM, CDR2 ANQGSEA. The CDR3 runs 11 residues.

The V and J genes are TRBV28 and TRBJ2-7. This CDR3 contains 13 residues. CDR1 is MDHEN, CDR2 SYDVKM, per germline. The chain's CDR3 is CASSRPSSYEQYF.

The chain has TRBV20-1 and TRBJ2-1; with no DNA, the TCRdb D assignment of TRBD2 cannot be verified. The CDR3 has 17 amino acids. Per the germline V gene, CDR1 is DFQATT and CDR2 is SNEGSKA (reference sequence). CDR3 sequence: CSASRWVAGGTYNEQFF.

V is TRBV6-2 or TRBV6-3 and J is TRBJ2-7; TCRdb's assignment of TRBD1 cannot be checked, as there is no DNA. The CDR3 sequence is 15 residues long. CDR1 is MNHEY, CDR2 SVGEGT, per germline. CDR3: CASSYEAGDPYEQYF.

V and J are TRBV29-1 and TRBJ2-3; TCRdb outputs TRBD1, but without DNA this stays unchecked. The CDR3 contains 14 residues. The germline V gene encodes CDR1 SQVTM and CDR2 ANQGSEA. CDR3 sequence: CSVPQGVRGDTQYF.